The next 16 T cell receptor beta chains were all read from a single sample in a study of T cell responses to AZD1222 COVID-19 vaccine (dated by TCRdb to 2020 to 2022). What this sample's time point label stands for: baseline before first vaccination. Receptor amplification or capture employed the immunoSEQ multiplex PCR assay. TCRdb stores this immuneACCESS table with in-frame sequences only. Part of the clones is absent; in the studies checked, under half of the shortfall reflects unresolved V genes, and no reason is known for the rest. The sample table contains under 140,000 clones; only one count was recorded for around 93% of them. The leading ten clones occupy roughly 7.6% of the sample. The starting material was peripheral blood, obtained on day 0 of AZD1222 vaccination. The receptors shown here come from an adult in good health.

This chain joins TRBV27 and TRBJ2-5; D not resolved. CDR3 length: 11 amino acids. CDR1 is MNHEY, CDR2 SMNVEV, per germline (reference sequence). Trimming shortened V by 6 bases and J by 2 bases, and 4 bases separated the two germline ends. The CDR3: CASRTQETQYF. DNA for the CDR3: TGTGCCAGCAGAACACAAGAGACCCAGTACTTC.

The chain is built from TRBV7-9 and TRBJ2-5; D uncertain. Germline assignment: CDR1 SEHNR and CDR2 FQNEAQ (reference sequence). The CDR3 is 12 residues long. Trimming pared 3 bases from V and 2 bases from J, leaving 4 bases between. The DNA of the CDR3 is TGTGCCAGCAGCTTCGCTCAAGAGACCCAGTACTTC. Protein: CASSFAQETQYF.

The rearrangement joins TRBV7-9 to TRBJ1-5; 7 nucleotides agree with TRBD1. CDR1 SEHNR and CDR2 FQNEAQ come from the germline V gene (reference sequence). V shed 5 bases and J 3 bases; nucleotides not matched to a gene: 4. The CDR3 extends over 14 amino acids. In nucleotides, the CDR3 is TGTGCCAGCAGCGCTACAGGGGTCAATCAGCCCCAGCATTTT. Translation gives CASSATGVNQPQHF.

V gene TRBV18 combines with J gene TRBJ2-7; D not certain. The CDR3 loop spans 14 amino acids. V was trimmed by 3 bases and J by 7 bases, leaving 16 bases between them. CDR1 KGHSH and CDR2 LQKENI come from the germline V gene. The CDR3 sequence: CASSPSGKASEQYF. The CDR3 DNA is TGTGCCAGCTCACCTTCGGGCAAGGCCTCAGAGCAGTACTTC.

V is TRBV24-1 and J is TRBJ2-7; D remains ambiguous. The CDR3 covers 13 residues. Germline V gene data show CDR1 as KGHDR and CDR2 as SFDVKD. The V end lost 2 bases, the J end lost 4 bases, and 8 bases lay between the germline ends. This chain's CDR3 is CATSDSVGYEQYF. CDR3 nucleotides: TGTGCCACCAGTGATTCTGTTGGGTACGAGCAGTACTTC.

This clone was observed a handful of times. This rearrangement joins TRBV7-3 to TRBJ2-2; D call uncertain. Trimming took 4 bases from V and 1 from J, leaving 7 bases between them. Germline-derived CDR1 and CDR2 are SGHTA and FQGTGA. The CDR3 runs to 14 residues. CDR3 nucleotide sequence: TGTGCCAGCAGCTCCAGCATGAACACCGGGGAGCTGTTTTTT. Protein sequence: CASSSSMNTGELFF.

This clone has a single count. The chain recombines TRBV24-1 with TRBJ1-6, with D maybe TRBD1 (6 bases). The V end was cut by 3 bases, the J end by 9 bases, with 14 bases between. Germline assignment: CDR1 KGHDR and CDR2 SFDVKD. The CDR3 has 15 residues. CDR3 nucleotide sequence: TGTGCCACCAGTGATCCGCGGACAGCGGGTTCACCCCTCCACTTT. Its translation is CATSDPRTAGSPLHF.

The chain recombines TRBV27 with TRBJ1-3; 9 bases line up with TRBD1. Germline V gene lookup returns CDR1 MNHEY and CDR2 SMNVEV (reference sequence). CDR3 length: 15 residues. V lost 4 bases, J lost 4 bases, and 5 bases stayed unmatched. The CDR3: CASSSTGGLGNTIYF. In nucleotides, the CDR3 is TGTGCCAGCAGTTCTACAGGGGGCCTCGGAAACACCATATATTTT.

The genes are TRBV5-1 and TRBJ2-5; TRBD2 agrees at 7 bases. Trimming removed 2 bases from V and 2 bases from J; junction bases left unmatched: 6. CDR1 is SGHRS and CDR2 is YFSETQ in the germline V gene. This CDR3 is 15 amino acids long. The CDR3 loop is CASSFLAVPQETQYF. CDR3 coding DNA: TGCGCCAGCAGCTTCCTAGCGGTACCTCAAGAGACCCAGTACTTC.

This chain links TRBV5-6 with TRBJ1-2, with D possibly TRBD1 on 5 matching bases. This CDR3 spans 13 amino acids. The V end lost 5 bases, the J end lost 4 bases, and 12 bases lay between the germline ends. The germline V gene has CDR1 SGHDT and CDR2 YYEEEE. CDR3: CASSPRQIYGYTF. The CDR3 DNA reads TGTGCCAGCAGTCCCCGACAGATCTATGGCTACACCTTC.

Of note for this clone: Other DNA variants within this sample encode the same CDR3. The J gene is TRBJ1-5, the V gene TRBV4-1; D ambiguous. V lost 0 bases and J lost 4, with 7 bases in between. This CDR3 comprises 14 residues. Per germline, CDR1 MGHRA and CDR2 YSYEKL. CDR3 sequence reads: CASSQDRGNQPQHF. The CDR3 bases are TGCGCCAGCAGCCAAGATCGTGGGAATCAGCCCCAGCATTTT.

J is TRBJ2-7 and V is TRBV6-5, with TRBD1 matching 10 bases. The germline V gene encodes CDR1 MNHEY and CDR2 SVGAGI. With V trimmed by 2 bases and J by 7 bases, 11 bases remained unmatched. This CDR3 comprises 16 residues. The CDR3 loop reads CASSYARPGQGREQYF. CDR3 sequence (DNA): TGTGCCAGCAGTTACGCCAGACCGGGACAGGGGAGAGAGCAGTACTTC.

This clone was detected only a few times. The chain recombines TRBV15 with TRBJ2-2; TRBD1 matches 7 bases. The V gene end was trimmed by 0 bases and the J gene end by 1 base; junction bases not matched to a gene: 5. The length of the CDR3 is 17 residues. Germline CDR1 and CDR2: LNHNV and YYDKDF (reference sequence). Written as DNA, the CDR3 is TGTGCCACCAGCAGAGATAGGAGGACAGGGAACACCGGGGAGCTGTTTTTT. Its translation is CATSRDRRTGNTGELFF.

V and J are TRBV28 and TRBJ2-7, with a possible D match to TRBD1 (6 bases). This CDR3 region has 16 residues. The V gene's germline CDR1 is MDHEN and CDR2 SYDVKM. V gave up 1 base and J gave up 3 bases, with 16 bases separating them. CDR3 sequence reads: CASSLSAGTPNYEQYF. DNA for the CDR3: TGTGCCAGCAGTTTATCAGCCGGGACACCCAACTACGAGCAGTACTTC.

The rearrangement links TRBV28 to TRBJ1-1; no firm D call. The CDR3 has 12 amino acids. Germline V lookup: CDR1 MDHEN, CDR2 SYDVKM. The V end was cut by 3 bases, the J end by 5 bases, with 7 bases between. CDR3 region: CASSLEITEAFF. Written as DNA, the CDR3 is TGTGCCAGCAGTTTGGAGATTACTGAAGCTTTCTTT.

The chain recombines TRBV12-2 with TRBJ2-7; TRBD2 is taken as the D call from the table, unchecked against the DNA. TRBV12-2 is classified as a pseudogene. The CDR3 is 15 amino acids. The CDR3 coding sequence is TGTGCAAGTCGCTTAGTCGGGGTTGATTCCTACGAGCAGTACTTC. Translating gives CASRLVGVDSYEQYF.